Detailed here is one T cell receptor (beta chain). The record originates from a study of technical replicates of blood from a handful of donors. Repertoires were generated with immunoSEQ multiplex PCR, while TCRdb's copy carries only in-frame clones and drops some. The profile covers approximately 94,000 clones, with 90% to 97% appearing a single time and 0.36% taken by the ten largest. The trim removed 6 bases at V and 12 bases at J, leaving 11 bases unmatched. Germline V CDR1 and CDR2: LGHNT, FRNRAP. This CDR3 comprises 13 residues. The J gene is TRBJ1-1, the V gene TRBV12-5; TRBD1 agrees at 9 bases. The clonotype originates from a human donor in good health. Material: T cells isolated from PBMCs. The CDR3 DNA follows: TGTGCTAGTGGGTTGACCGGGACAGGGATGACTTTCTTT. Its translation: CASGLTGTGMTFF.